The rows below give T cell receptor beta chains drawn from one sample of a study of shared clonotypes between healthy human individuals. Measured with immunoSEQ multiplex PCR; TCRdb has only the in-frame clones, and not every one. This sample has 600,000 to 750,000 clones, with roughly 87% found just once. What was sequenced was memory CD8+ T cells from PBMCs. Every receptor here comes from a man aged 18 to 30 in good health. Some clones in this sample may be carry-over from other donors' samples. Each CDR3 is given with its conserved first and last residue. D genes are given only for firm matches. Where a row states a size, it is once, few, many or the class of an expanded clone; other rows omit it.

>TRBV29-1|TRBJ2-2|NA|once
TGCAGCGTTTCGGGTAGTACCGGGGAGCTGTTTTTT
CSVSGSTGELFF
>TRBV30|TRBJ1-4|NA|NA
TGTGCCTGGAGTGTGGGGGCAACAACTAATGAAAAACTGTTTTTT
CAWSVGATTNEKLFF
>TRBV6-1|TRBJ1-3|TRBD1|NA
TGTGCCAGCAGGACAGGGTCCGCCGGAAACACCATATATTTT
CASRTGSAGNTIYF
>TRBV7-2|TRBJ2-7|NA|NA
TGTGCCAGCAGCTTACTGGGACTCTCCCACGAGCAGTACTTC
CASSLLGLSHEQYF
>TRBV15|TRBJ1-3|NA|NA
TGTGCCACCTGCTCGGGGACACCCGGCTCTGGAAACACCATATATTTT
CATCSGTPGSGNTIYF
>TRBV15|TRBJ2-5|NA|NA
TGTGCCACCAGCGGCCTTGGCGCCCCTGAAGAGACCCAGTACTTC
CATSGLGAPEETQYF
>TRBV9|TRBJ2-1|NA|NA
TGTGCCAGCAGCGTAGGAGAGGGTTTGAATGAGCAGTTCTTC
CASSVGEGLNEQFF
>TRBV7-3|TRBJ2-1|TRBD2|NA
TGTGCCAGCAGCTTAACTGGGGGGAGGGCCCCATACAATGAGCAGTTCTTC
CASSLTGGRAPYNEQFF
>TRBV27|TRBJ1-1|NA|NA
TGTGCCAGCAGTTTTATCCAATCGAACACTGAAGCTTTCTTT
CASSFIQSNTEAFF
>TRBV6-1|TRBJ1-1|TRBD1|NA
TGTGCCAGCAGCCCCGGGACAGGGGGAGGGACTGAAGCTTTCTTT
CASSPGTGGGTEAFF
>TRBV10-3|TRBJ2-1|TRBD1|NA
TGTGCCATCAGCCCCGGGACAGGGGGTATGGACAATGAGCAGTTCTTC
CAISPGTGGMDNEQFF
>TRBV7-9|TRBJ1-6|NA|NA
TGTGCCAGCAGTTTACCGGGACGGACGGATAATTCACCCCTCCACTTT
CASSLPGRTDNSPLHF
>TRBV9|TRBJ1-4|TRBD1|NA
TGTGCCAGCAGCTCCGGGACAGGAGAGTTGGGAACTAATGAAAAACTGTTTTTT
CASSSGTGELGTNEKLFF
>TRBV23-1|TRBJ2-7|NA|NA
TGCGCCAGCATGGGGTGGAATCCCTACGAGCAGTACTTC
CASMGWNPYEQYF
>TRBV19|TRBJ1-5|NA|NA
TGTGCCAGTAGTCCCGGACTACCCAATCAGCCCCAGCATTTT
CASSPGLPNQPQHF
>TRBV4-3|TRBJ2-7|NA|NA
TGCGCCAGCAGCCAAGCAGTTAGCAGCTACGAGCAGTACTTC
CASSQAVSSYEQYF
>TRBV29-1|TRBJ2-1|NA|NA
TGCAGCGCTGTGGGAGGAGTAGCGGATCTCAATGAGCAGTTCTTC
CSAVGGVADLNEQFF
>TRBV25-1|TRBJ1-2|TRBD1|NA
TGTGCCAGCAGTGATTTTCGACAGGGCCGATATGGCTACACCTTC
CASSDFRQGRYGYTF
>TRBV4-3|TRBJ2-7|NA|NA
TGCGCCAGCAGCCAGGGAACAGGCTACGAGCAGTACTTC
CASSQGTGYEQYF
>TRBV4-3|TRBJ1-1|NA|NA
TGCGCCAGCAGCCAAGACCGTCTGGGCACTGAAGCTTTCTTT
CASSQDRLGTEAFF
>TRBV7-3|TRBJ2-3|TRBD2|NA
TGTGCCAGCAGCTTAAGTGGGCTAGCGGGAGGACCAGATACGCAGTATTTT
CASSLSGLAGGPDTQYF
>TRBV7-7|TRBJ2-1|TRBD2|NA
TGTGCCAGCAGCTGGACTAGCGGGCTTAACGATGAGCAGTTCTTC
CASSWTSGLNDEQFF
>TRBV27|TRBJ2-2|TRBD2|NA
TGTGCCAGCAGTTTCGAGACTAGCGGGAGGGCCGACACCGGGGAGCTGTTTTTT
CASSFETSGRADTGELFF
>TRBV28|TRBJ2-1|NA|NA
TGTGCCAGCAGTAAGGGGCTAGTTGGTGAGCAGTTCTTC
CASSKGLVGEQFF
>TRBV7-9|TRBJ1-1|NA|few
TGTGCCAGCAGCTTGGGGACTGAAGCTTTCTTT
CASSLGTEAFF
>TRBV28|TRBJ1-5|TRBD1|NA
TGTGCCAGCAGTGCCAGAGGGACAGGGAGTTCGGTTCAGCCCCAGCATTTT
CASSARGTGSSVQPQHF
>TRBV4-1|TRBJ1-1|TRBD1|once
TGCGCCAGTGGACAGGGGACGATTGAAGCTTTCTTT
CASGQGTIEAFF
>TRBV27|TRBJ2-2|NA|NA
TGTGCCAGCAGTTTTAGGAGGGGCACCTCGAACACCGGGGAGCTGTTTTTT
CASSFRRGTSNTGELFF
>TRBV18|TRBJ2-7|TRBD2|NA
TGTGCCAGCTCCGACGGACTAGCGGGAGTCGTCTACGAGCAGTACTTC
CASSDGLAGVVYEQYF
>TRBV7-3|TRBJ2-7|TRBD2|once
TGTGCCAGCAGCACGTGGGGGACTAGCGGATCCAAGAGCTCCTACGAGCAGTACTTC
CASSTWGTSGSKSSYEQYF
>TRBV28|TRBJ1-1|NA|NA
TGTGCCAGCAGTTTTAACCTTGGTGGGGCTGAAGCTTTCTTT
CASSFNLGGAEAFF
>TRBV7-9|TRBJ2-3|NA|once
TGTGCCAGCAGCACACACAGCGGGTACACAGATACGCAGTATTTT
CASSTHSGYTDTQYF
>TRBV28|TRBJ2-7|NA|NA
TGTGCCAGCAGTAGGATTAGGGGCAGGATCAGCTCCTACGAGCAGTACTTC
CASSRIRGRISSYEQYF
>TRBV10-3|TRBJ2-3|NA|few
TGTGCCATCACCCCGGAGAATGCTGGAGATACGCAGTATTTT
CAITPENAGDTQYF
>TRBV19|TRBJ2-2|TRBD1|NA
TGTGCCAGTGGGACCTACGGGACAGGGGCCGGGGAGCTGTTTTTT
CASGTYGTGAGELFF
>TRBV5-1|TRBJ2-6|TRBD2|NA
TGCGCCAGCAGCACCCCCCGGGGGGAAGAGTCTGGGGCCAACGTCCTGACTTTC
CASSTPRGEESGANVLTF
>TRBV29-1|TRBJ2-2|NA|NA
TGCAGCGTCCACTACGGGGGGACAAACACCGGGGAGCTGTTTTTT
CSVHYGGTNTGELFF
>TRBV27|TRBJ2-7|NA|NA
TGTGCCAGCAGCTTGACACAGACCTACGAGCAGTACTTC
CASSLTQTYEQYF
>TRBV2|TRBJ1-1|NA|NA
TGTGCCATCCGGACGGAGAACACTGAAGCTTTCTTT
CAIRTENTEAFF